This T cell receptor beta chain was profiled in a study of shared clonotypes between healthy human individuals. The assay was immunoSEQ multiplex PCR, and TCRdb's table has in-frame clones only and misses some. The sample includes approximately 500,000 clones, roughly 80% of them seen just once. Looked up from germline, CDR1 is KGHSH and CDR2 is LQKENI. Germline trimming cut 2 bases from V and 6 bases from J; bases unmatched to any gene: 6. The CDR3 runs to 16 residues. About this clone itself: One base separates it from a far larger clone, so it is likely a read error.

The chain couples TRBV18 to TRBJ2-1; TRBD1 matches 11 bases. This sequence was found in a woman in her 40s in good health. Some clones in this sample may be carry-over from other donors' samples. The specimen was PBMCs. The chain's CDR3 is CASSPWTGGLGNEQFF. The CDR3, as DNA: TGTGCCAGCTCACCATGGACAGGGGGCTTGGGCAATGAGCAGTTCTTC.